Listed here are 3 T cell receptor beta chains from one sample, sequenced in a study of control samples from healthy donors and cancer patients. Method: immunoSEQ multiplex PCR; TCRdb's copy keeps in-frame clones and lacks some. The table records about 140,000 clones, roughly 92% of them present only once. The sequencing sample was made of blood. The receptor source for this set is a young man in good health.

V is TRBV19 and J is TRBJ2-7; 9 positions match TRBD1. J gave up 5 bases and V 2 bases, and 4 bases lay outside the gene matches. Germline-derived CDR1 and CDR2 are LNHDA and SQIVND (reference sequence). The CDR3 length is 14 residues. The CDR3 protein is CASSILGQGNEQYF. The DNA for the CDR3 is TGTGCCAGTAGTATATTGGGACAGGGCAACGAGCAGTACTTC.

This rearrangement joins TRBV2 to TRBJ2-5; perhaps TRBD1 as D (6 bases). Germline CDR1 SNHLY, CDR2 FYNNEI. V was trimmed by 7 bases and J by 1 base, leaving 10 bases between them. The CDR3 is made up of 13 amino acids. CDR3 nucleotide sequence: TGTGCCAGCAACGGACAGATCCAAGAGACCCAGTACTTC. This codes for CASNGQIQETQYF.

V is TRBV7-2 and J is TRBJ1-2; the match to TRBD1 covers 9 bases. Germline assignment: CDR1 SGHTA and CDR2 FQGNSA. With 2 bases clipped from V and 4 bases from J, the junction kept 8 bases outside the gene matches. The CDR3 loop spans 16 amino acids. CDR3 sequence: CASSLTRQGGIYGYTF. CDR3 sequence (DNA): TGTGCCAGCAGCTTAACCCGACAGGGGGGAATCTATGGCTACACCTTC. Looking up the rest from reference TRBV7-2 and TRBJ1-2 gives the full variable domain: GAGVSQSPSNKVTEKGKDVELRCDPISGHTALYWYRQSLGQGLEFLIYFQGNSAPDKSGLPSDRFSAERTGGSVSTLTIQRTQQEDSAVYLCASSLTRQGGIYGYTFGSGTRLTVV.